This passage covers 9 T cell receptor beta chains from one sample sequenced in a study of T cells in Graves' hyperthyroidism and ophthalmopathy. The TCR beta CDR3 regions underwent amplification using RNA transcripts as the source. Carried out on the TCR CDR3, a first-round RT-PCR used the HTBI primer set. TCRdb called the multiplex PCR reads again in MiXCR, with one record for every CDR3 protein. The sample comprises some 720,000 distinct CDR3 sequences, roughly 17% of which are singletons, and under 8.5% rests with the top ten. Sequencing was performed on blood. These receptors all come from a man in his late teens or twenties with Graves' hyperthyroidism.

The genes are TRBV20-1 and TRBJ2-3; D remains unclear. The CDR3 totals 14 residues. V lost 3 bases to trimming and J lost 2 bases, with 12 bases between them. The germline CDR1 and CDR2 sequences are DFQATT and SNEGSKA (reference sequence). The CDR3 DNA is TGCAGTGCTAGCCCGGCAGGCTACACAGATACGCAGTATTTT. It specifies CSASPAGYTDTQYF.

This chain's CDR3 is CATSRPQTIYTQYF. The CDR3 coding sequence is TGTGCCACCAGCAGACCCCAGACTATTTATACGCAGTATTTT. The rearrangement joins TRBV15 to TRBJ2-3, with D perhaps TRBD2 (5 bases). V was trimmed by 2 bases and J by 7 bases, leaving 13 bases between them. CDR3 length: 14 residues. Germline assignment: CDR1 LNHNV and CDR2 YYDKDF (reference sequence). The whole variable domain, filled in from reference TRBV15 and TRBJ2-3, reads DAMVIQNPRYQVTQFGKPVTLSCSQTLNHNVMYWYQQKSSQAPKLLFHYYDKDFNNEADTPDNFQSRRPNTSFCFLDIRSPGLGDTAMYLCATSRPQTIYTQYFGPGTRLTVL.

There are many counts of this clonotype. The chain joins TRBV30 to TRBJ2-7, with D tentatively TRBD1 (6 bases). CDR3 size: 10 residues. Germline CDR1 is GTSNPN and CDR2 is SVGIG (reference sequence). V gave up 8 bases and J gave up 3 bases, with 8 bases separating them. Here the CDR3 reads CALQGYEQYF. In nucleotides, the CDR3 is TGTGCCCTACAGGGCTACGAGCAGTACTTC.

The table lists this clonotype with many counts. The J gene is TRBJ2-7, the V gene TRBV30; TRBD1 aligns across 7 bases. V dropped 4 bases and J dropped 3; count of bases not matched to a gene: 6. There are 13 residues in the CDR3. Germline V gene data show CDR1 as GTSNPN and CDR2 as SVGIG (reference sequence). The CDR3 nucleotides read TGTGCCTGGAACGAGGGACAGAACTACGAGCAGTACTTC. Encoded protein: CAWNEGQNYEQYF.

This clonotype was observed many times. The chain combines TRBV28 with TRBJ1-1; unclear D gene. Trimming took off 6 bases at V and 0 bases at J, with 17 bases between the two ends. Germline V lookup: CDR1 MDHEN, CDR2 SYDVKM. The CDR3 sequence is 16 residues long. The CDR3 DNA reads TGTGCCAGCAGCCGCAATTACGGGGTGCTGAACACTGAAGCTTTCTTT. Translation: CASSRNYGVLNTEAFF.

This clonotype was seen ten or more times. CDR3 nucleotides: TGTGCCAGCAGCAATCTCGGACAGCTGAACACTGAAGCTTTCTTT. Amino acids: CASSNLGQLNTEAFF. The chain uses TRBV27 and TRBJ1-1, with D perhaps matching TRBD1 (6 bases). Germline lookup yields CDR1 MNHEY and CDR2 SMNVEV (reference sequence). V lost 6 bases to trimming and J lost 0 bases, with 14 bases between them. The CDR3 has 15 residues.

Many counts were recorded for this clonotype. The J gene is TRBJ2-7, the V gene TRBV30; 9 nucleotides match TRBD2. CDR3 size: 13 residues. Germline CDR1 reads GTSNPN; CDR2 reads SVGIG (reference sequence). V was pared by 3 bases and J by 2 bases, with 2 bases of the junction left unmatched. CDR3 residues: CAWSPSGTYEQYF. The CDR3 region has the DNA TGTGCCTGGAGCCCTAGCGGGACCTACGAGCAGTACTTC.

Details on this clonotype: The junction differs from germline at one of its ends, possibly a read error. The V gene is TRBV12-3 or TRBV12-4, the J gene TRBJ2-7; TRBD1 agrees at 7 bases. This CDR3 is built from 17 residues. The CDR3 bases are TGTGCCAGCAGCCACACCTCCCTCCGGGACAGCTCCTGCGAGCAGTACTTC. As protein: CASSHTSLRDSSCEQYF.

The gene calls are TRBV7-9 and TRBJ2-2, with 10 bases lining up with TRBD2. This CDR3 spans 18 amino acids. CDR1 and CDR2 (germline): SEHNR, FQNEAQ (reference sequence). J gave up 3 bases and V 4 bases, and 11 bases lay outside the gene matches. The CDR3 sequence is CASSSSRVLAGYTGELFF. The CDR3 nucleotides are TGTGCCAGCAGCTCCTCCCGAGTACTAGCGGGGTACACCGGGGAGCTGTTTTTT.